The source of this TCR beta chain is a study of control samples from healthy donors and cancer patients. Assay used: immunoSEQ multiplex PCR; TCRdb lists only in-frame clones, some missing. This sample has roughly 90,000 clones, with roughly nine tenths found just once. The V and J ends lost 4 bases and 2 bases respectively, with 15 bases between them. CDR3 size: 16 residues. Germline V gene lookup returns CDR1 MNHNS and CDR2 SASEGT. J is TRBJ2-4 and V is TRBV6-1, with D uncertain. This TCR was sampled from a woman aged 50 to 60 with colorectal cancer. The sample taken for sequencing was PBMCs. In DNA form, the CDR3 reads TGTGCCAGCAGTGGGGGATGGGTGCTAACCAAAAACATTCAGTACTTC. It is translated as CASSGGWVLTKNIQYF.